Listed below are T cell receptor beta chains from one sample, sequenced in a study of blood T cells in healthy people across ages. TCRdb redid the calling of the 5' RACE reads with MiXCR, one entry per CDR3 protein. The data contain 980,000 or so distinct CDR3 sequences, roughly 52% of them singletons. Sequenced input: blood. The origin of the receptors is a man aged 30-40 years in good health. Both conserved end residues are part of each CDR3. D genes are given only for firm matches. Only some rows state a clone size, as once, few, many or a class for expanded clones.

size	length	D	V	J	CDR3	DNA
.	17	TRBD2	TRBV18	TRBJ2-1	CASSPPTSGVNYNEQFF	TGTGCCAGCTCACCGCCGACTAGCGGGGTGAACTACAATGAGCAGTTCTTC
.	15	.	TRBV2	TRBJ1-4	CASSESEATNEKLFF	TGTGCCAGCAGTGAATCGGAGGCAACTAATGAAAAACTGTTTTTT
few	13	.	TRBV20-1	TRBJ1-2	CSAPREALLGYTF	TGCAGTGCTCCCCGGGAGGCCTTATTAGGCTACACCTTC
.	14	.	TRBV6-1	TRBJ1-2	CASSENGELHGYTF	TGTGCCAGCAGTGAGAATGGGGAGTTGCATGGCTACACCTTC
few	15	.	TRBV6-6	TRBJ2-3	CASSYSAGRGDTQYF	TGTGCCAGCAGTTACTCGGCAGGGCGAGGAGATACGCAGTATTTT
once	14	.	TRBV28	TRBJ2-7	CASFAPLGPYEQYF	TGTGCCAGCTTCGCTCCATTAGGGCCCTACGAGCAGTACTTC
.	16	TRBD2	TRBV6-5	TRBJ2-5	CASSLTSGFAPETQYF	TGTGCCAGCAGCCTAACTAGCGGGTTCGCCCCAGAGACCCAGTACTTC
.	15	TRBD1	TRBV20-1	TRBJ2-7	CSARELTGGFGEQYF	TGCAGTGCTAGAGAGCTCACAGGGGGCTTCGGCGAGCAGTACTTC
few	14	.	TRBV11-3	TRBJ2-2	CASSLGRITGELFF	TGTGCCAGCAGCTTAGGCAGAATTACCGGGGAGCTGTTTTTT
.	16	.	TRBV15	TRBJ2-7	CATSRVGDTYFYEQYF	TGTGCCACCAGCAGAGTTGGAGACACGTATTTTTACGAGCAGTACTTC
.	12	.	TRBV29-1	TRBJ2-1	CSVGNSYNEQFF	TGCAGCGTTGGTAACTCCTACAATGAGCAGTTCTTC
.	13	.	TRBV29-1	TRBJ2-1	CSVVVRAYNEQFF	TGCAGCGTTGTAGTTCGGGCCTACAATGAGCAGTTCTTC
.	16	.	TRBV7-2	TRBJ2-3	CASTLSPKVSTDTQYF	TGTGCCAGCACCCTAAGCCCCAAGGTTTCCACAGATACGCAGTATTTT
.	15	TRBD1	TRBV6-1	TRBJ1-2	CASEPWTGSSYGYTF	TGTGCCAGCGAACCCTGGACAGGCAGTTCGTATGGCTACACCTTC
once	17	.	TRBV11-2	TRBJ1-1	CASSLISQGIVNTEAFF	TGTGCCAGCAGCTTAATTTCCCAGGGGATAGTGAACACTGAAGCTTTCTTT
.	15	.	TRBV28	TRBJ2-7	CASSFFGVREYEQYF	TGTGCCAGCAGTTTTTTTGGTGTCAGGGAGTACGAGCAGTACTTC
.	13	.	TRBV7-2	TRBJ1-1	CASSSHTRAEAFF	TGTGCCAGCAGCTCCCACACGAGGGCTGAAGCTTTCTTT
few	17	.	TRBV10-3	TRBJ2-2	CAISDPAGRANTGELFF	TGTGCCATCAGTGACCCGGCCGGGCGGGCGAACACCGGGGAGCTGTTTTTT
.	15	TRBD1	TRBV4-1	TRBJ2-7	CASSQDVTGAYEQYF	TGCGCCAGCAGCCAAGATGTAACAGGGGCCTACGAGCAGTACTTC
.	16	TRBD2	TRBV4-1	TRBJ2-1	CASSQEMSGGRDEQFF	TGCGCCAGCAGCCAAGAAATGAGCGGGGGGCGGGATGAGCAGTTCTTC
.	15	TRBD2	TRBV5-1	TRBJ2-1	CASSPSGGAGDEQFF	TGCGCCAGCAGCCCTAGCGGGGGGGCCGGGGATGAGCAGTTCTTC
few	16	.	TRBV27	TRBJ2-7	CASSYRAGGFSYEQYF	TGTGCCAGCAGTTATCGGGCAGGGGGGTTCTCCTACGAGCAGTACTTC
.	15	.	TRBV28	TRBJ2-7	CASNQRGHNSYEQYF	TGTGCCAGCAACCAAAGGGGCCATAACTCCTACGAGCAGTACTTC
.	14	TRBD1	TRBV9	TRBJ2-1	CASSARTGNNEQFF	TGTGCCAGCAGCGCGAGGACAGGAAACAATGAGCAGTTCTTC
few	14	TRBD2	TRBV30	TRBJ2-5	CAWRLAGGPETQYF	TGTGCCTGGAGACTAGCGGGGGGTCCAGAGACCCAGTACTTC
.	16	.	TRBV6-2/TRBV6-3	TRBJ2-5	CASSYALGGRAETQYF	TGTGCCAGCAGTTACGCGCTCGGGGGGCGCGCAGAGACCCAGTACTTC
few	14	.	TRBV3-1	TRBJ2-1	CASSQYRSNNEQFF	TGTGCCAGCAGCCAATACAGGAGTAACAATGAGCAGTTCTTC
.	16	TRBD1	TRBV28	TRBJ2-7	CASSLGLGRGTYEQYF	TGTGCCAGCAGCCTAGGGTTGGGCAGGGGGACCTACGAGCAGTACTTC
.	15	TRBD2	TRBV28	TRBJ2-1	CASSVASGGVNEQFF	TGTGCCAGCAGCGTTGCCAGCGGGGGGGTGAATGAGCAGTTCTTC
.	12	TRBD1	TRBV12-3/TRBV12-4	TRBJ1-1	CASSLGDSQAFF	TGTGCCAGCAGTTTGGGGGACAGTCAAGCTTTCTTT
.	13	.	TRBV12-3/TRBV12-4	TRBJ2-3	CASSWNGADTQYF	TGTGCCAGCAGTTGGAACGGAGCAGATACGCAGTATTTT
.	14	.	TRBV18	TRBJ2-1	CASSSLPQGPTQFF	TGTGCCAGCTCATCACTACCACAGGGTCCGACGCAGTTCTTC
.	13	.	TRBV6-1	TRBJ1-2	CASIYRDSYGYTF	TGTGCCAGCATCTACAGGGATAGCTATGGCTACACCTTC
.	14	TRBD2	TRBV20-1	TRBJ2-1	CSAEAGVAYNEQFF	TGCAGTGCTGAAGCGGGAGTGGCCTACAATGAGCAGTTCTTC
.	15	.	TRBV4-2	TRBJ1-2	CASSQGGGPNYGYTF	TGTGCCAGCAGCCAAGGTGGAGGACCTAACTATGGCTACACCTTC
few	14	.	TRBV25-1	TRBJ2-7	CASSESGSLSEQYF	TGTGCCAGCAGTGAATCGGGCAGTCTTTCCGAGCAGTACTTC
.	14	.	TRBV5-1	TRBJ2-7	CASSLGATPGEQYF	TGCGCCAGCAGCTTGGGGGCTACTCCTGGCGAGCAGTACTTC
.	14	.	TRBV19	TRBJ1-2	CASSPSYSGGGYTF	TGTGCCAGTAGCCCGTCGTATTCCGGAGGGGGCTACACCTTC
many	11	.	TRBV20-1	TRBJ2-3	CSARGEQVEYF	TGCAGTGCTAGAGGGGAGCAGGTGGAGTATTTT
once	16	TRBD1	TRBV5-5	TRBJ2-5	CASTSNPTGGTETQYF	TGTGCCAGCACCTCCAACCCGACAGGGGGCACGGAGACCCAGTACTTC
.	13	.	TRBV10-2	TRBJ1-6	CASRPGSNSPLHF	TGCGCCAGCAGGCCAGGGAGTAATTCACCCCTCCACTTT
few	14	.	TRBV14	TRBJ1-4	CASSQWDYNEKLFF	TGTGCCAGCAGCCAATGGGATTATAATGAAAAACTGTTTTTT
few	13	TRBD1	TRBV29-1	TRBJ2-7	CSVDGDRIDEQYF	TGCAGCGTTGATGGGGACAGGATCGACGAGCAGTACTTC
few	16	TRBD2	TRBV24-1	TRBJ2-5	CATSDTGSGGKETQYF	TGTGCCACCAGTGATACCGGTAGCGGGGGGAAAGAGACCCAGTACTTC
few	15	.	TRBV5-1	TRBJ1-4	CASSLARGLLGKLFF	TGCGCCAGCAGCTTGGCCCGTGGACTCCTTGGAAAACTGTTTTTT